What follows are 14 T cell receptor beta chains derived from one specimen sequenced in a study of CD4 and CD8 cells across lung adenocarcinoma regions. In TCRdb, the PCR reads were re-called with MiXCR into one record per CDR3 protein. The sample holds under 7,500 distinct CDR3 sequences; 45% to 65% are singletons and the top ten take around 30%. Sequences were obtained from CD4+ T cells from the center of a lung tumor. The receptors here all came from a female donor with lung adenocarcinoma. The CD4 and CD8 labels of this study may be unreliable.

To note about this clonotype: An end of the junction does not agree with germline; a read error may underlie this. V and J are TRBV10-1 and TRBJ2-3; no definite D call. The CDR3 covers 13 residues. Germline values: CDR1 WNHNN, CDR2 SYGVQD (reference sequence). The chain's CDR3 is CATEVEDPDTQYF. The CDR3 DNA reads TGCGCCACCGAAGTAGAAGACCCAGATACGCAGTATTTC.

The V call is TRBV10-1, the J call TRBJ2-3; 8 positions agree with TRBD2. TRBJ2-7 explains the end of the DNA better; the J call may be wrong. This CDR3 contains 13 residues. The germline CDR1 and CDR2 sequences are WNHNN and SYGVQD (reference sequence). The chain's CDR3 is CASGLEAKNTQYF. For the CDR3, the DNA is TGCGCCTCGGGACTAGAAGCTAAAAATACGCAGTACTTC.

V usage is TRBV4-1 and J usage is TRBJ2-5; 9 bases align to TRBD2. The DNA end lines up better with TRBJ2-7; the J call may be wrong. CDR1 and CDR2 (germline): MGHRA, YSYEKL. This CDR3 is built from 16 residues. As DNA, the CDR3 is TGCGCCAGCAGCCAAGATAGTAGCGGGAGTTACTACGAGCAGTACTTC. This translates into CASSQDSSGSYYEQYF.

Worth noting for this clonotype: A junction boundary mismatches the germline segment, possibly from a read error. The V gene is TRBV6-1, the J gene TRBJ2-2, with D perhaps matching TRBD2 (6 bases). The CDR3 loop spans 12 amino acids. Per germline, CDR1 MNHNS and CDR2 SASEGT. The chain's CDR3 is CASSVQGGELFF. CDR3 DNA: TGTGCCAGCAGTGTCCAGGGCGGGGAGCTGTTTTTC.

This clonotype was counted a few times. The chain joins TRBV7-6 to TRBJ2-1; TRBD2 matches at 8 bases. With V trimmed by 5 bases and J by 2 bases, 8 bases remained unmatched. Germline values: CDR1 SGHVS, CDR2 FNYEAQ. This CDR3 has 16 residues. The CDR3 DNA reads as TGTGCCAGCAGCGCAAAAGCGGGAGTACCCTACAATGAGCAGTTCTTC. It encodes CASSAKAGVPYNEQFF.

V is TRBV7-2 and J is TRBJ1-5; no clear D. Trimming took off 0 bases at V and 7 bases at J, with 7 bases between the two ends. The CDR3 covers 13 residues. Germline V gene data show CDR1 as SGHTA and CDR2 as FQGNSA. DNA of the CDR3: TGTGCCAGCAGCTTAGCGCTCGAGCAGCCCCAGCATTTT. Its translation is CASSLALEQPQHF.

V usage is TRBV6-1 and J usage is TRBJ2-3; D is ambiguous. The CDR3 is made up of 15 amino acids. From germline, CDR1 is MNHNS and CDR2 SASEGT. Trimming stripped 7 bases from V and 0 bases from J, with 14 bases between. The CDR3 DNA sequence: TGTGCCAGCATGTGGAGAGGTGCTAGCACAGATACGCAGTATTTT. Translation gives CASMWRGASTDTQYF.

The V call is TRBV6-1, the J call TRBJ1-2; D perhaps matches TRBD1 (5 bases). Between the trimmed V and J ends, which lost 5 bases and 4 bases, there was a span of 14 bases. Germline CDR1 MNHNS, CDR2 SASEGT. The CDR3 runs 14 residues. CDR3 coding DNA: TGTGCCAGCAGTCCCGCAGGGCTCCTCTATGGCTACACCTTC. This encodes CASSPAGLLYGYTF.

CDR3 nucleotide sequence: TGTGCCAGCAGTGAAGGGGGACGGACCTATGGCTACACCTTC. It yields the protein CASSEGGRTYGYTF. The chain combines TRBV6-1 with TRBJ1-2; D might be TRBD1 (5 bases). The germline V and J ends were trimmed by 1 base and 4 bases, with 10 bases remaining between them. Germline-derived CDR1 and CDR2 are MNHNS and SASEGT. The CDR3 extends over 14 amino acids.

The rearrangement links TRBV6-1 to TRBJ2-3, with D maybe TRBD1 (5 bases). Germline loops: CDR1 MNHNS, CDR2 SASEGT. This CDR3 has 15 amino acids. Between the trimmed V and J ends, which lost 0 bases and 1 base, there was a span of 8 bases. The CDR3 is CASSEAGRRTDTQYF. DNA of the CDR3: TGTGCCAGCAGTGAAGCGGGGCGGCGCACAGATACGCAGTATTTT.

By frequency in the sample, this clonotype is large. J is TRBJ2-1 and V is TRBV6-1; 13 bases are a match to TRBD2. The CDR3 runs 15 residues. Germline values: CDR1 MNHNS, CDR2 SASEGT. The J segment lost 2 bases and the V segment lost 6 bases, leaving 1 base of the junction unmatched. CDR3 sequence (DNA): TGTGCCAGCAGACTAGCGGGAGGGCCCTACAATGAGCAGTTCTTC. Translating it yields CASRLAGGPYNEQFF.

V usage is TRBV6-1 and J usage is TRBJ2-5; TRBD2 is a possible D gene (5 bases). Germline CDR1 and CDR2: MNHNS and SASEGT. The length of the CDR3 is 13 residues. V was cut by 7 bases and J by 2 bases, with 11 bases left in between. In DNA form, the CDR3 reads TGTGCCAGCATAAGAGCGGCTCAAGAGACCCAGTACTTC. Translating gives CASIRAAQETQYF.

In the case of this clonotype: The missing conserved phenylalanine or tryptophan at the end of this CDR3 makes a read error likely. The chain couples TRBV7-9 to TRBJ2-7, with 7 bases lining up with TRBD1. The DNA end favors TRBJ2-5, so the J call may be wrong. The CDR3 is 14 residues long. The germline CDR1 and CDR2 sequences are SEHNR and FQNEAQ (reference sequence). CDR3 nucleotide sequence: TGTGCCAGCAGCCGAGGACAGGCGGAGGAGACCCAGTACTTA. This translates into CASSRGQAEETQYL.

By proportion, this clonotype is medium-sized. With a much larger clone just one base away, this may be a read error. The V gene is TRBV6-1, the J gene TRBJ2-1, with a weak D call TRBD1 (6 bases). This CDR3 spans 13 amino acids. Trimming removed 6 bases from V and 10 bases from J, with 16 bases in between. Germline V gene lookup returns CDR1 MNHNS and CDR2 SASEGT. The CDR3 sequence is CASSAGQSYEQFF. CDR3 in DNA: TGTGCCAGCAGCGCAGGACAGTCCTACGAGCAGTTCTTC.